This TCR beta chain appears in the sequencing data of a study of blood T cell repertoires in COVID-19. Study-level information: The samples span acute and convalescent COVID-19 from the United States, Italy and Spain.

V was pared by 4 bases and J by 0 bases, with 13 bases between. The CDR3 contains 15 residues. In germline, CDR1 is SGHRS, CDR2 YFSETQ. This clone was observed a handful of times. Produced via immunoSEQ multiplex PCR; TCRdb's table is partial and in-frame only. Of about 140,000 clones in the sample, 80% to 90% were seen once. The chain has TRBV5-1 and TRBJ1-1; maybe TRBD1 (6 bases). The sequenced sample consisted of peripheral blood. This receptor was taken from a woman between 50 and 59 years old with acute or convalescent COVID-19. Here the CDR3 reads CASSKSQGMNTEAFF. The CDR3 bases are TGCGCCAGCAGCAAGTCCCAGGGGATGAACACTGAAGCTTTCTTT.